Listed below are T cell receptor beta chains from one sample, sequenced in a study of T cell responses to AZD1222 COVID-19 vaccine. Sequencing was performed with immunoSEQ multiplex PCR; in TCRdb, only in-frame clones are kept and a portion is missing. Of fewer than 150,000 clones listed, just over 90% are singletons. The source was peripheral blood, collected on day 0 of AZD1222 vaccination. These receptors all come from an adult in good health. CDR3s leave out the opening cysteine and the closing phenylalanine or tryptophan.

v_gene: TRBV7-6; CDR3aa: ASSLIRGSYNEQF
v_gene: TRBV19; CDR3aa: ASSMTGTSGSEQY
v_gene: TRBV27; CDR3aa: ASSTGLYGYT
v_gene: TRBV2; CDR3aa: ASSRVEGNEQF
v_gene: TRBV19; CDR3aa: ASSMGQNGETQY
v_gene: TRBV13; CDR3aa: ASSLAGGPHEQY
v_gene: TRBV9; CDR3aa: ASSQTGGYT
v_gene: TRBV4-3; CDR3aa: ASSQDWGANSPLH
v_gene: TRBV7-2; CDR3aa: ASSLFVRLDNTEAF
v_gene: TRBV4-1; CDR3aa: ASSQEVDRGFSDNQPQH
v_gene: TRBV6-2/TRBV6-3; CDR3aa: ASSPYGTVSSYNEQF
v_gene: TRBV9; CDR3aa: ASSVQVGEKQF
v_gene: TRBV5-1; CDR3aa: ASSLVGEEGYT
v_gene: TRBV7-8; CDR3aa: ASSLEGASSPLH
v_gene: TRBV11-2; CDR3aa: ASSYYPPREKLF
v_gene: TRBV6-2/TRBV6-3; CDR3aa: ASSYSHQLSGDTEAF
v_gene: TRBV3-1/TRBV3-2; CDR3aa: ASSPLVAGVAADTQY
v_gene: TRBV5-1; CDR3aa: ASSPLQGGDYEQY
v_gene: TRBV14; CDR3aa: ASSRQPGGWETQY
v_gene: TRBV21-1; CDR3aa: ASSKESCRGAQPQH
v_gene: TRBV18; CDR3aa: ASSPPKGEGEQY
v_gene: TRBV19; CDR3aa: ASSTVPPGSEAF
v_gene: TRBV19; CDR3aa: ASTPTSGRAGEQY
v_gene: TRBV2; CDR3aa: ASSVAFDSQAQGNEKLF
v_gene: TRBV29-1; CDR3aa: SVDITRSTGTEAF
v_gene: TRBV4-1; CDR3aa: ASSQVSTVEETQY